These 24 T cell receptor beta chains originate from one sample sequenced in a study of shared clonotypes between healthy human individuals. Some clones are missing from TCRdb's copy, which holds only in-frame ones; the method was immunoSEQ multiplex PCR. The sample lists roughly 810,000 clones; 90% to 98% were seen once. CD8 cells classed as naive were CD45RO-negative and positively selected for CCR7, excluding terminally differentiated effector memory CD45RA+ cells. Specimen: naive CD8+ T cells sorted from blood. These receptors all stem from a man aged 25-45 years in good health.

This clone was recorded once. V is TRBV11-2 and J is TRBJ2-7, with D maybe TRBD2 (5 bases). The CDR3 consists of 14 residues. Germline CDR1 reads SGHAT; CDR2 reads FQNNGV. V gave up 1 base and J gave up 3 bases, with 10 bases separating them. DNA for the CDR3: TGTGCCAGCAGCTTAGGAGGGATTAACTACGAGCAGTACTTC. As protein: CASSLGGINYEQYF.

This rearrangement joins TRBV5-4 to TRBJ2-7, with 8 bases identical to TRBD1. The germline V gene encodes CDR1 SGHNT and CDR2 YYREEE (reference sequence). This CDR3 comprises 12 residues. The V segment lost 4 bases and the J segment 6 bases; nucleotides outside the gene matches: 3. CDR3 coding DNA: TGTGCCAGCAGCCTAACAGGGGGCGAGCAGTACTTC. Translated, it gives CASSLTGGEQYF.

The chain is built from TRBV6-5 and TRBJ2-2; TRBD2 matches 8 bases. CDR1 MNHEY and CDR2 SVGAGI come from the germline V gene. V lost 10 bases to trimming and J lost 3 bases; unmatched junction nucleotides: 7. This CDR3 is built from 14 residues. The CDR3 sequence is CATLGRADTGELFF. Here the CDR3 DNA reads TGTGCCACACTCGGGAGGGCGGACACCGGGGAGCTGTTTTTT.

This chain uses TRBV19 with TRBJ2-1; D not certain. The V gene lost 5 bases and the J gene lost 0 bases, with 11 bases spanning the gap. Germline V gene lookup returns CDR1 LNHDA and CDR2 SQIVND (reference sequence). The CDR3 is made up of 15 amino acids. The CDR3, as DNA: TGTGCCAGTAGTGTCACCCATAGCTCCTACAATGAGCAGTTCTTC. Its protein is CASSVTHSSYNEQFF.

V and J are TRBV9 and TRBJ2-1; D ambiguous. The CDR3 runs to 18 residues. The ends were cut back, 3 bases at V and 15 bases at J, with 34 bases in the middle. Germline-derived CDR1 and CDR2 are SGDLS and YYNGEE. CDR3 DNA sequence: TGTGCCAGCAGCGCGGAAGATGGCGCTAACCTCAGATTCCCGGTTCGGTTCTTC. It is translated as CASSAEDGANLRFPVRFF.

To note about this clone: This same CDR3 is encoded by further DNA sequences in the sample. The V call is TRBV2, the J call TRBJ2-1; no clear D. Trimming left V 6 bases short and J 7 bases short, with 4 bases between. Germline V gene lookup returns CDR1 SNHLY and CDR2 FYNNEI. This CDR3 spans 10 amino acids. CDR3 amino acids: CASRGNEQFF. The CDR3 nucleotides are TGTGCCAGCAGGGGAAATGAGCAGTTCTTC.

This rearrangement joins TRBV23-1 to TRBJ1-2; no clear D. TRBV23-1 is recorded as an ORF, its role being uncertain. The V end lost 8 bases, the J end lost 6 bases, and 13 bases lay between the germline ends. The CDR3 extends over 12 amino acids. CDR3 region: CASFIGSHGYTF. In DNA form, the CDR3 reads TGCGCCAGCTTTATCGGAAGTCATGGCTACACCTTC.

This chain joins TRBV10-3 and TRBJ2-7; D may correspond to TRBD1 or TRBD2 (6 bases each). The CDR3 has 16 residues. Germline CDR1 reads ENHRY; CDR2 reads SYGVKD. V was cut by 0 bases and J by 3 bases, with 15 bases left in between. The CDR3 region has the DNA TGTGCCATCAGTGAGTCGGGGGCTAGCGTAAGCTACGAGCAGTACTTC. Amino acids: CAISESGASVSYEQYF.

V gene TRBV4-2 combines with J gene TRBJ2-7; D may be TRBD2 (6 bases). This CDR3 is built from 14 residues. CDR1 and CDR2 (germline): LGHNA, YNFKEQ. Trimming left V 4 bases short and J 3 bases short, with 13 bases between. Here the CDR3 reads CASSPRWGVYEQYF. CDR3 sequence (DNA): TGTGCCAGCAGCCCCAGGTGGGGGGTCTACGAGCAGTACTTC.

V is TRBV6-1 and J is TRBJ1-2, with D maybe TRBD1 (6 bases). Trimming removed 3 bases at V and 4 bases at J, with 15 bases between. The CDR3 sequence is 15 residues long. Germline V lookup: CDR1 MNHNS, CDR2 SASEGT. Written as DNA, the CDR3 is TGTGCCAGCAGTGATAGGCCCGTAGGGGGCTATGGCTACACCTTC. Its protein is CASSDRPVGGYGYTF.

This chain joins TRBV30 and TRBJ1-3; D possibly corresponds to TRBD1 (6 bases). V was clipped by 2 bases and J by 0 bases, with 8 bases between them. CDR1 and CDR2 (germline): GTSNPN, SVGIG (reference sequence). CDR3 length: 14 amino acids. CDR3 protein: CAWSWDNSGNTIYF. The CDR3, as DNA: TGTGCCTGGAGTTGGGACAACTCTGGAAACACCATATATTTT.

A remark on this clone: This CDR3 is also generated by other DNA sequences in the sample. V usage is TRBV5-6 and J usage is TRBJ1-5, with 9 bases lining up with TRBD1. With 0 bases clipped from V and 5 bases from J, the junction kept 0 bases outside the gene matches. CDR1 is SGHDT, CDR2 YYEEEE, per germline. This CDR3 has 14 amino acids. The CDR3 here is CASSLGTGDQPQHF. The CDR3 bases are TGTGCCAGCAGCTTGGGGACAGGGGATCAGCCCCAGCATTTT.

The chain links TRBV28 to TRBJ1-2; D gene uncertain. V gave up 8 bases and J gave up 7 bases, with 23 bases separating them. CDR1 is MDHEN, CDR2 SYDVKM, per germline. This CDR3 spans 15 amino acids. The CDR3 here is CASLPLDSSNSGYTF. In DNA, the CDR3 is TGTGCCAGCCTACCTCTGGATTCGTCCAACAGTGGCTACACCTTC.

The V and J genes are TRBV5-6 and TRBJ1-4; D unresolved. Trimming took off 3 bases at V and 8 bases at J, with 11 bases between the two ends. Germline V CDR1 and CDR2: SGHDT, YYEEEE. The CDR3 consists of 13 residues. CDR3 sequence (DNA): TGTGCCAGCAGCTCCCTCATCCAAGAAAAACTGTTTTTT. It yields the protein CASSSLIQEKLFF.

This clone has only one observation. This chain joins TRBV6-1 and TRBJ1-5; D gene uncertain. V was pared by 2 bases and J by 7 bases, with 9 bases between. The germline V gene has CDR1 MNHNS and CDR2 SASEGT. The CDR3 contains 13 residues. CDR3 nucleotides: TGTGCCAGCAGTGAAATGGGAGGGCAGCCCCAGCATTTT. Its translation: CASSEMGGQPQHF.

For this clone: This sample also contains other DNA sequences that code for the same CDR3. The chain links TRBV5-6 to TRBJ2-7; D not certain. CDR3 size: 12 residues. The V gene's germline CDR1 is SGHDT and CDR2 YYEEEE. V was clipped by 3 bases and J by 0 bases, with 4 bases between them. The CDR3 bases are TGTGCCAGCAGCTCTATCTCCTACGAGCAGTACTTC. It translates to CASSSISYEQYF.

This sequence joins TRBV7-9 and TRBJ2-5, with 7 bases fitting TRBD1. Germline V lookup: CDR1 SEHNR, CDR2 FQNEAQ (reference sequence). The CDR3 has 13 amino acids. The junction had 3 bases not matched to a gene; V was cut back by 6 bases and J by 2 bases. In DNA, the CDR3 is TGTGCCAGCAGGCAACAGGGGCAAGAGACCCAGTACTTC. Amino acid sequence: CASRQQGQETQYF.

This sequence joins TRBV10-1 and TRBJ2-1, with 7 bases identical to TRBD1. Unmatched junction bases numbered 4, after V lost 4 bases and J lost 4 bases. Germline assignment: CDR1 WNHNN and CDR2 SYGVQD (reference sequence). This CDR3 is built from 14 residues. The CDR3 sequence: CASSAGGIYNEQFF. The CDR3 DNA sequence: TGCGCCAGCAGTGCAGGGGGAATTTACAATGAGCAGTTCTTC.

The chain combines TRBV27 with TRBJ2-1; perhaps TRBD2 as D (5 bases). CDR1 is MNHEY and CDR2 is SMNVEV in the germline V gene (reference sequence). Trimming took off 6 bases at V and 0 bases at J, with 9 bases between the two ends. The CDR3 extends over 14 amino acids. The CDR3 spells CASSERSSYNEQFF. The CDR3 coding sequence is TGTGCCAGCAGCGAGCGGTCCTCCTACAATGAGCAGTTCTTC.

The V and J genes are TRBV5-4 and TRBJ2-1, with 8 bases matching TRBD2. The CDR3 extends over 16 amino acids. Germline-derived CDR1 and CDR2 are SGHNT and YYREEE (reference sequence). The trim removed 4 bases at V and 4 bases at J, leaving 10 bases unmatched. DNA for the CDR3: TGTGCCAGCAGCCCTGTCGCTAGCGGGCTATACAATGAGCAGTTCTTC. This codes for CASSPVASGLYNEQFF.

The J gene is TRBJ2-7, the V gene TRBV4-1; TRBD2 matches 7 bases. The germline CDR1 and CDR2 sequences are MGHRA and YSYEKL. V shed 4 bases and J 1 base; nucleotides not matched to a gene: 7. This CDR3 contains 15 residues. The CDR3 sequence: CASSPWEGGSYEQYF. In DNA, the CDR3 is TGCGCCAGCAGCCCATGGGAGGGCGGATCCTACGAGCAGTACTTC.

CDR3 sequence: CSVGHRNTNEQYF. The CDR3 nucleotides are TGCAGCGTTGGCCATCGAAATACCAACGAGCAGTACTTC. The J gene is TRBJ2-7, the V gene TRBV29-1; D unresolved. V was cut by 4 bases and J by 5 bases, with 15 bases left in between. The CDR3 contains 13 residues. Germline V gene lookup returns CDR1 SQVTM and CDR2 ANQGSEA.

V and J are TRBV30 and TRBJ2-2; TRBD1 might be the D (6 bases). Trimming shortened V by 3 bases and J by 1 base, and 12 bases separated the two germline ends. The germline CDR1 and CDR2 sequences are GTSNPN and SVGIG (reference sequence). This CDR3 has 15 residues. The CDR3 spells CAWRNLGGNTGELFF. CDR3 DNA: TGTGCCTGGAGAAATTTAGGGGGGAACACCGGGGAGCTGTTTTTT.

The rearrangement links TRBV21-1 to TRBJ1-1; the D call of TRBD1 is as the table states it, not checked on the DNA. TRBV21-1 is labeled a pseudogene. This CDR3 is built from 15 residues. CDR3 bases: TGTGCCAGCAGCATCAGGGGTCGGGGTCACACTGAAGCTTTCTTT. This gives the protein CASSIRGRGHTEAFF.